This T cell receptor (beta chain) stems from a study of T-cell reconstitution after alpha-beta-depleted transplantation in children. The ends lost 6 bases at V and 13 bases at J; junction bases unmatched: 12. The CDR3 consists of 14 residues. From germline, CDR1 is MNHNS and CDR2 SASEGT. Unique molecular identifiers were incorporated during preparation of the TCRbeta library. From the PCR reads, TCRdb called clonotypes with MiXCR, one entry per CDR3 protein. This table has 250,000 to 350,000 distinct CDR3 sequences, 23% appearing once. The TCR was taken from a male patient younger than 18 who had a stem cell transplant for acute lymphoblastic leukemia, so the T cells may come from the graft donor. Source: PBMCs, mostly from graft donor cells, taken 180 days after TCRalphabeta/CD19-depleted stem cell transplant. The chain is built from TRBV6-1 and TRBJ1-6, with 7 bases that match TRBD1. Here the CDR3 reads CASSGTAQIGPLHF. The CDR3 nucleotides read TGTGCCAGCAGCGGGACAGCGCAGATTGGCCCCCTCCACTTT.